The rows below give T cell receptor beta chains drawn from one sample of a study of CD8+CD57+ T cells in acquired aplastic anemia. TCRdb used MiXCR to reprocess the reads, holding one entry per CDR3 protein. This table has roughly 420,000 distinct CDR3 sequences, 65% to 80% appearing once. The source material was sorted CD4+, CD8+, or CD8+CD57+ T cells (not recorded which) from PBMCs. The receptors come from a human donor in good health, serving as a control. Both conserved end residues are part of each CDR3. Each record gives: V gene, CDR3 length, J gene, D gene, clone size, CDR3 DNA, CDR3 protein. A D gene is named only where the DNA matches it firmly. Not all rows give a size; the values are once, few, many and, for expanded clones, a class.

TRBV9	14	TRBJ1-2	TRBD1	once	TGTGCCAGCAGCGGCATAACCCGGGACAGGGGGATCACCTTC	CASSGITRDRGITF
TRBV6-5	17	TRBJ1-3	NA	NA	TGTGCCAGCAGTTACTCGTCTCGGGGGTCCTCTGGAAACACCATATATTTT	CASSYSSRGSSGNTIYF
TRBV20-1	15	TRBJ2-7	NA	NA	TGCAGTGCTGTCCGGACGGGGACCGAGAACTACGAGCAGTACTTC	CSAVRTGTENYEQYF
TRBV19	14	TRBJ1-4	NA	many	TGTGCCAGTAGTATCCTTGGGAGAAATGAAAAACTGTTTTTT	CASSILGRNEKLFF
TRBV4-3	14	TRBJ2-3	NA	once	TGCGCCAGCAGTTCTAAGTTCTGGACGGATACGCAGTATTTT	CASSSKFWTDTQYF
TRBV7-2	14	TRBJ2-7	TRBD1	NA	TGTGCCAGCAGTTTTGACAGGGGAGATTACGAGCAGTACTTC	CASSFDRGDYEQYF
TRBV7-2	17	TRBJ1-6	NA	NA	TGTGCCAGCAGCTTCAGTTGTAGTAGCTCCTATAATCTGCCCCTCCACTTT	CASSFSCSSSYNLPLHF
TRBV5-1	11	TRBJ2-5	NA	NA	TGCGCCAGCAGCCTGGCTAGCGAGGGCTCCTTC	CASSLASEGSF
TRBV12-3/TRBV12-4	14	TRBJ2-2	TRBD1	NA	TGTGCCAGCAGTCCGACAGGGGACACCGGGGAGCTGTTTTTT	CASSPTGDTGELFF
TRBV7-2	13	TRBJ2-1	NA	NA	TGTGCCAGCAGCTTAGACGGATACAATGAGCAGTTCTTC	CASSLDGYNEQFF
TRBV12-3/TRBV12-4	14	TRBJ2-5	NA	NA	TGTGCCAGCAGTCAGGGATCGGCGCTTGAGACCCAGTACTTC	CASSQGSALETQYF
TRBV7-3	15	TRBJ2-1	NA	NA	TGTGCCAGCAGCTCGACGGAGACGAGAGGCAATGAGCAATTCTTC	CASSSTETRGNEQFF
TRBV30	12	TRBJ2-7	NA	NA	TGTGCCTGGAGTTCGTCTAACTACGAGCAGTACTTC	CAWSSSNYEQYF
TRBV11-3	14	TRBJ1-1	TRBD1	NA	TGTGCCAGCAGCGACGGGACAGGGATAGCTGAAGCTTTCTTT	CASSDGTGIAEAFF
TRBV10-3	17	TRBJ2-3	NA	few	TGTGCCATCAGTGGCCGCGCGTCGGGCGGGAACACAGATACGCAGTATTTT	CAISGRASGGNTDTQYF
TRBV27	16	TRBJ2-6	TRBD1	few	TGTGCCAGCAGCGAGGACAGGTTGTCTGGGGCCAACGTCCTGACTTTC	CASSEDRLSGANVLTF
TRBV6-6	18	TRBJ1-5	NA	many	TGTGCCAGCAGACCTATTGGAGGTCGAGGAACAGGGTACCAGCCCCAGCATTTT	CASRPIGGRGTGYQPQHF
TRBV5-1	13	TRBJ2-7	NA	NA	TGTGCCAGCAGCTCCACTGGCACAGGCAAGCAGTACTTC	CASSSTGTGKQYF
TRBV15	15	TRBJ1-5	NA	NA	TGTGCCACCAGCAGAGATACGAGGGGAAATCAGCCCCAGCATTTT	CATSRDTRGNQPQHF
TRBV2	14	TRBJ1-6	NA	NA	TGTGCCAGCAGTTTAGCCACCGAGGGTTCACCCCTCCACTTT	CASSLATEGSPLHF
TRBV10-3	15	TRBJ1-2	NA	NA	TGTGCCAGCAGTTACGGGGGAGGGAGTAACTATGGCTACACCTTC	CASSYGGGSNYGYTF
TRBV2	15	TRBJ1-4	NA	NA	TGTGCCAGCAGCCCGGGACAAGGGAGTAATGAAAAACTGTTTTTT	CASSPGQGSNEKLFF
TRBV19	13	TRBJ1-1	NA	NA	TGTGCCAGTGGATTCTCCGGGGGGATTGAAGCTTTCTTT	CASGFSGGIEAFF
TRBV10-3	16	TRBJ2-1	TRBD2	NA	TGTGCCATCAGTGACAGCGGGGGGGCCCCTTACAATGAGCAGTTCTTC	CAISDSGGAPYNEQFF
TRBV10-1	13	TRBJ1-6	NA	NA	TGCGCCAGCAGTGGGTGGGGTAATTCACCCCTCCACTTT	CASSGWGNSPLHF
TRBV20-1	12	TRBJ2-7	TRBD2	NA	TGTGCTGGTAGCGGGGGGGCCTACGAGCAGTACTTC	CAGSGGAYEQYF
TRBV18	15	TRBJ2-3	NA	many	TGTGCCAGCTTTGCGGACGGGGACCGGGGAGATACGCAGTATTTT	CASFADGDRGDTQYF
TRBV7-2	15	TRBJ1-2	TRBD1	NA	TGTGCCAGCAGCCGACGGACAGGGAGGGAGAATGGCTACACCTTC	CASSRRTGRENGYTF
TRBV9	15	TRBJ1-2	NA	NA	TGTGCCAGCAGCTTGGCGGGACTGGGCTACGATCGGTACACCTTC	CASSLAGLGYDRYTF
TRBV7-9	14	TRBJ2-5	NA	once	TGTGCCAGCAGCTTAGCTGCCGTCATGGTTACGCAGTACTTC	CASSLAAVMVTQYF
TRBV7-2	15	TRBJ1-2	NA	NA	TGTGCCAGCAGCCTGGGGGTGGGGCAAGAGTCTCAGTACACCTTC	CASSLGVGQESQYTF
TRBV7-9	14	TRBJ2-5	NA	NA	TGTGCCAGCAGCTTACCACCCGGCGAGACGAAGTACTTCTTC	CASSLPPGETKYFF
TRBV12-3/TRBV12-4	14	TRBJ1-6	NA	NA	TGTGCCAGCAGGAGTGACAGGTTAAACTCACCCCTCCACTTT	CASRSDRLNSPLHF
TRBV20-1	13	TRBJ1-1	NA	NA	TGCAGTGCTACCAGAGACAGGAACACTGAAGCTTTCTTT	CSATRDRNTEAFF
TRBV7-2	14	TRBJ1-1	NA	NA	TGTGCCAGCAGTGTTTGGAAAGTGAACCCTGTAGCTTTCTTT	CASSVWKVNPVAFF
TRBV7-2	14	TRBJ2-7	TRBD1	NA	TGTGCCAGCACCGCAGACAGGGGCCAATACGCGCAGTACTTC	CASTADRGQYAQYF
TRBV7-2	16	TRBJ1-6	NA	once	TGTGCCAGCAGTCTACCACGAGGGGCACAGGGTTCACCCCTCCACTTT	CASSLPRGAQGSPLHF
TRBV7-2	14	TRBJ1-5	NA	NA	TGTGCCAGCAGCCCCGGGCTAGCGGGTACCTACGAGCAGTTT	CASSPGLAGTYEQF
TRBV7-9	12	TRBJ1-2	NA	NA	TGTGCCAGCAGCCAAGTAAACTATGCCTACACCTTC	CASSQVNYAYTF
TRBV20-1	12	TRBJ1-5	NA	NA	TGCAGTGCTCGCGCAATCAATCAGCCCCAGCATTTT	CSARAINQPQHF
TRBV7-9	16	TRBJ2-2	TRBD2	NA	TGTGCCAGCAGCCGCGTTTGGGGACTAAACACCGGGGAGCTGTTTTTT	CASSRVWGLNTGELFF
TRBV7-7	12	TRBJ2-7	NA	NA	TGTGCCAGCAGCTCCAGCAGGTCTGGTGGGAACTTC	CASSSSRSGGNF
TRBV10-3	13	TRBJ1-6	NA	many	TGTGCCATCGAATCCGGTTATAATTCACCCCTCCACTTT	CAIESGYNSPLHF
TRBV5-4	14	TRBJ1-4	NA	NA	TGTGCCAGCAGCTTGGTGGACGGGGCGGAAAAACTGTTTTTT	CASSLVDGAEKLFF
TRBV29-1	16	TRBJ1-1	NA	few	TGCAGCGTTGAAGATCGGGCAGGGAGCTGGAACACTGAAGCTTTCTTT	CSVEDRAGSWNTEAFF